This TCR beta chain was sequenced during a study of T cell responses to AZD1222 COVID-19 vaccine. Study outcomes and limitations: Baseline seropositivity occurred in only a handful of AZD1222 recipients.

TCRdb's copy holds only in-frame clones and misses some; the assay was immunoSEQ multiplex PCR. The sample lists some 100,000 clones, around 90% occurring once. V was pared by 3 bases and J by 0 bases, with 9 bases between. Per germline, CDR1 LGHDT and CDR2 YNNKEL (reference sequence). The CDR3 is 16 amino acids. A remark on this clone: Its target is not known.

The starting material was peripheral blood, obtained on day 0 of AZD1222 vaccination. The rearrangement links TRBV3-1 (or the pseudogene TRBV3-2) to TRBJ1-6, with no clear D. This receptor was identified in an adult in good health. The CDR3 here is CASSHATSSYNSPLHF. In nucleotides, the CDR3 is TGTGCCAGCAGCCATGCAACTAGCTCCTATAATTCACCCCTCCACTTT.